This passage covers 27 T cell receptor beta chains from one sample sequenced in a study of cytomegalovirus exposure and HLA in healthy donors. PCR amplification relied on 60 Vbeta primers (plus 13 Jbeta primers). Profiled with immunoSEQ multiplex PCR; TCRdb holds only in-frame clones, not every one. The sample consists of approximately 190,000 clones, 81% of them appearing once. The sequencing sample was made of PBMCs. The receptors here all came from a man aged 35-49 years in good health and CMV-seropositive.

Only a few counts were recorded for this clone. This chain's CDR3 is CASSPEALGDPQHF. The CDR3, as DNA: TGTGCCAGCTCACCAGAGGCGCTGGGTGATCCCCAGCATTTT. The chain links TRBV18 to TRBJ1-5; D is undetermined. From germline, CDR1 is KGHSH and CDR2 LQKENI. The V gene lost 2 bases and the J gene lost 10 bases, with 15 bases spanning the gap. The CDR3 is 14 residues long.

The chain combines TRBV5-1 with TRBJ2-7, with TRBD1 identical over 8 bases. CDR1 and CDR2 (germline): SGHRS, YFSETQ. Trimming took 0 bases from V and 11 from J; bases not matched to a gene: 16. CDR3 size: 16 residues. Written as DNA, the CDR3 is TGCGCCAGCAGCTTGGGGGGGACAGGCTCAGAGAAAGTCGAGTACTTC. It specifies CASSLGGTGSEKVEYF.

This rearrangement joins TRBV5-6 to TRBJ2-7, with D perhaps TRBD1 (5 bases). Germline values: CDR1 SGHDT, CDR2 YYEEEE. This CDR3 is 14 amino acids long. Trimming cost V 4 bases and J 1 base, with 12 bases left between them. The CDR3 sequence is CASSVTVASYEQYF. CDR3 DNA sequence: TGTGCCAGCAGCGTGACAGTGGCTTCCTACGAGCAGTACTTC.

The gene calls are TRBV7-4 and TRBJ2-1; 8 nucleotides align to TRBD2. The CDR3 runs to 15 residues. V shed 3 bases, J shed 9 bases, and the junction held 10 bases outside the gene matches. Germline V CDR1 and CDR2: SGHVT, SQSDAQ. Written as DNA, the CDR3 is TGTGCCAGCAGCTTTCGCGGGGGGCGCGACGGTGAGCAGTTCTTC. Translation: CASSFRGGRDGEQFF. The full variable domain, completed using reference TRBV7-4 and TRBJ2-1, is GAGVSQSPRYKVAKRGRDVALRCDSISGHVTLYWYRQTLGQGSEVLTYSQSDAQRDKSGRPSGRFSAERPERSVSTLKIQRTEQGDSAVYLCASSFRGGRDGEQFFGPGTRLTVL.

The chain employs TRBV23-1 and TRBJ2-7, with D tentatively TRBD2 (5 bases). TRBV23-1 carries the ORF label, with uncertain function. V was trimmed by 6 bases and J by 0 bases, leaving 21 bases between them. The CDR3 spans 17 residues. The CDR3 nucleotides are TGCGCCAGCAGCCTCCCGAGGGTTCGATGTGACTCCTACGAGCAGTACTTC. It translates to CASSLPRVRCDSYEQYF.

The J gene is TRBJ1-4, the V gene TRBV7-2; D is possibly TRBD1 (6 bases). Trimming left V 5 bases short and J 4 bases short, with 11 bases between. The CDR3 is made up of 14 amino acids. Looked up from germline, CDR1 is SGHTA and CDR2 is FQGNSA. CDR3 sequence: CASSLDRVNEKLFF. CDR3 in DNA: TGTGCCAGCAGCCTGGACAGAGTTAATGAAAAACTGTTTTTT.

The chain employs TRBV19 and TRBJ1-4; 7 positions match TRBD1. J lost 8 bases, V lost 3 bases, and 12 bases had no gene match. The CDR3 contains 16 residues. Germline CDR1 is LNHDA and CDR2 is SQIVND (reference sequence). DNA of the CDR3: TGTGCCAGTAGTATCGGCCGACAGGGTGTGGGCGAAAAACTGTTTTTT. It yields the protein CASSIGRQGVGEKLFF.

This clone was seen only once. The chain has TRBV5-4 and TRBJ1-6; 11 nucleotides line up with TRBD1. V lost 3 bases, J lost 8 bases, and 4 bases stayed unmatched. This CDR3 has 15 residues. The germline CDR1 and CDR2 sequences are SGHNT and YYREEE (reference sequence). Written as DNA, the CDR3 is TGTGCCAGCAGCTGGGACAGGGGGGGTCATTCACCCCTCCACTTT. Translated, it gives CASSWDRGGHSPLHF. Supplemented by reference TRBV5-4 and TRBJ1-6, the full variable domain reads ETGVTQSPTHLIKTRGQQVTLRCSSQSGHNTVSWYQQALGQGPQFIFQYYREEENGRGNFPPRFSGLQFPNYSSELNVNALELDDSALYLCASSWDRGGHSPLHFGNGTRLTVT.

In nucleotides, the CDR3 is TGTGCCAGCAGTACTAGGTCGGATGAGCAGTTCTTC. It yields the protein CASSTRSDEQFF. This rearrangement joins TRBV27 to TRBJ2-1; a possible D gene is TRBD2 (5 bases). V was pared by 5 bases and J by 8 bases, with 10 bases between. From germline, CDR1 is MNHEY and CDR2 SMNVEV (reference sequence). This CDR3 comprises 12 residues.

The CDR3 coding sequence is TGCGCCCCCTCCGCGGTTACGAATCAGCCCCAGCATTTT. Translated, it gives CAPSAVTNQPQHF. The chain employs TRBV10-1 and TRBJ1-5; D is uncertain. From germline, CDR1 is WNHNN and CDR2 SYGVQD (reference sequence). The CDR3 runs 13 residues. Trimming pared 11 bases from V and 4 bases from J, leaving 15 bases between.

V and J are TRBV14 and TRBJ2-7, with 10 bases lining up with TRBD1. With 5 bases clipped from V and 5 bases from J, the junction kept 6 bases outside the gene matches. The CDR3 consists of 14 residues. CDR1 and CDR2 (germline): SGHDN, FVKESK. The CDR3 coding sequence is TGTGCCAGCAGCTTCGGACAGGGGGGCGACGAGCAGTACTTC. It translates to CASSFGQGGDEQYF. Combining the CDR3 with reference TRBV14 and TRBJ2-7 gives the whole variable domain EAGVTQFPSHSVIEKGQTVTLRCDPISGHDNLYWYRRVMGKEIKFLLHFVKESKQDESGMPNNRFLAERTGGTYSTLKVQPAELEDSGVYFCASSFGQGGDEQYFGPGTRLTVT.

The chain uses TRBV5-1 and TRBJ2-5; the match to TRBD2 covers 7 bases. V was clipped by 7 bases and J by 3 bases; unmatched bases: 3. The CDR3 extends over 12 amino acids. Germline V gene data show CDR1 as SGHRS and CDR2 as YFSETQ. Here the CDR3 reads CASRLAEETQYF. The CDR3 nucleotides read TGCGCCAGCCGACTAGCCGAAGAGACCCAGTACTTC.

The chain couples TRBV2 to TRBJ1-5; D might be TRBD1 (6 bases). There are 15 residues in the CDR3. Looked up from germline, CDR1 is SNHLY and CDR2 is FYNNEI. Trimming took 4 bases from V and 0 from J, leaving 10 bases between them. The CDR3 sequence: CASSGTELSNQPQHF. In nucleotides, the CDR3 is TGTGCCAGCAGTGGGACAGAACTTAGCAATCAGCCCCAGCATTTT. The whole variable domain, filled in from reference TRBV2 and TRBJ1-5, reads EPEVTQTPSHQVTQMGQEVILRCVPISNHLYFYWYRQILGQKVEFLVSFYNNEISEKSEIFDDQFSVERPDGSNFTLKIRSTKLEDSAMYFCASSGTELSNQPQHFGDGTRLSIL.

V is TRBV28 and J is TRBJ2-7; the D gene is possibly TRBD2 (6 bases). The CDR3 is 15 amino acids. V was pared by 6 bases and J by 0 bases, with 15 bases between. CDR1 is MDHEN and CDR2 is SYDVKM in the germline V gene. The DNA for the CDR3 is TGTGCCAGCAGGAGGGGAGGCCCCCTCTCCTACGAGCAGTACTTC. This translates into CASRRGGPLSYEQYF.

The rearrangement links TRBV4-1 to TRBJ1-2; 9 bases fit TRBD1. Looked up from germline, CDR1 is MGHRA and CDR2 is YSYEKL. The CDR3 has 16 amino acids. J lost 5 bases, V lost 2 bases, and 9 bases had no gene match. The CDR3 nucleotides read TGCGCCAGCAGCCAACACAAACAGGGGGCTCTATATGGCTACACCTTC. Its translation: CASSQHKQGALYGYTF.

J is TRBJ2-7 and V is TRBV11-1; the match to TRBD1 covers 8 bases. The V gene's germline CDR1 is SGHAT and CDR2 FQDESV (reference sequence). CDR3 length: 15 amino acids. The trim removed 3 bases at V and 3 bases at J, leaving 7 bases unmatched. CDR3 protein: CASSFDRGGYYEQYF. The DNA of the CDR3 is TGTGCCAGCAGCTTCGACAGGGGAGGCTACTACGAGCAGTACTTC.

The chain joins TRBV28 to TRBJ2-5; 8 bases agree with TRBD1. Germline lookup yields CDR1 MDHEN and CDR2 SYDVKM. The CDR3 covers 14 residues. V trimming: 6 bases; J trimming: 4 bases; junction bases outside the gene matches: 7. The CDR3 DNA reads as TGTGCCAGCAGCCGACAGGGGAGGAGAGAGACCCAGTACTTC. Protein: CASSRQGRRETQYF.

The rearrangement uses TRBV5-8 and TRBJ2-7; the match to TRBD1 covers 7 bases. J was trimmed by 3 bases and V by 0 bases; bases with no gene match: 6. The CDR3 contains 15 residues. Germline V lookup: CDR1 SGHTS, CDR2 YDEGEE. The CDR3, as DNA: TGTGCCAGCAGCTTGGTGGACAGGCTTTTCTACGAGCAGTACTTC. This codes for CASSLVDRLFYEQYF.

The rearrangement uses TRBV14 and TRBJ2-1; D uncertain. The CDR3 runs 11 residues. Germline V gene data show CDR1 as SGHDN and CDR2 as FVKESK. V lost 4 bases, J lost 5 bases, and 3 bases lay in between. The CDR3: CASSLDNEQFF. The DNA of the CDR3 is TGTGCCAGCAGCCTAGACAATGAGCAGTTCTTC.

The chain links TRBV19 to TRBJ2-7, with 7 bases fitting TRBD1. CDR1 LNHDA and CDR2 SQIVND come from the germline V gene (reference sequence). This CDR3 is 14 amino acids long. V was pared by 5 bases and J by 3 bases, with 7 bases of the junction left unmatched. The CDR3 loop reads CASSLGGQYYEQYF. The CDR3, as DNA: TGTGCCAGTAGTTTAGGGGGACAGTACTACGAGCAGTACTTC. Full variable domain (remainder filled in from reference TRBV19 and TRBJ2-7): DGGITQSPKYLFRKEGQNVTLSCEQNLNHDAMYWYRQDPGQGLRLIYYSQIVNDFQKGDIAEGYSVSREKKESFPLTVTSAQKNPTAFYLCASSLGGQYYEQYFGPGTRLTVT.

The chain couples TRBV6-5 to TRBJ2-7, with TRBD2 matching over 7 bases. The length of the CDR3 is 13 residues. The V gene's germline CDR1 is MNHEY and CDR2 SVGAGI. J lost 3 bases, V lost 4 bases, and 3 bases had no gene match. The CDR3: CASSWGTNYEQYF. The CDR3 DNA reads TGTGCCAGCAGTTGGGGGACTAACTACGAGCAGTACTTC.

This clone has just a few counts. The chain combines TRBV25-1 with TRBJ1-1, with a tentative D call TRBD1 (6 bases). The CDR3 has 13 residues. V shed 5 bases and J shed 1 base, with 8 bases lying between them. Germline V gene data show CDR1 as MGHDK and CDR2 as SYGVNS. CDR3 sequence (DNA): TGTGCCAGCAGTTTGACAGGGAACACTGAAGCTTTCTTT. Translation gives CASSLTGNTEAFF.

The chain is built from TRBV11-2 and TRBJ2-7; 9 nucleotides agree with TRBD1. The CDR3 consists of 14 residues. Germline-derived CDR1 and CDR2 are SGHAT and FQNNGV. V dropped 3 bases and J dropped 2; count of bases not matched to a gene: 2. CDR3 nucleotide sequence: TGTGCCAGCAGCTTGACAGGGGGAACCTACGAGCAGTACTTC. It specifies CASSLTGGTYEQYF.

This clone came up once. This rearrangement joins TRBV11-2 to TRBJ2-1; a possible D gene is TRBD2 (5 bases). Deletions cut 5 bases from V and 8 bases from J, with 16 bases between. There are 14 residues in the CDR3. Per germline, CDR1 SGHAT and CDR2 FQNNGV. This chain's CDR3 is CASSRNPSIDEQFF. CDR3 nucleotides: TGTGCCAGCAGCCGAAATCCTAGCATCGATGAGCAGTTCTTC.

The chain is built from TRBV30 and TRBJ2-7, with D possibly TRBD2 on 6 matching bases. The CDR3 is made up of 14 amino acids. V lost 3 bases to trimming and J lost 3 bases, with 15 bases between them. From germline, CDR1 is GTSNPN and CDR2 SVGIG (reference sequence). The CDR3: CAWRKSGSFYEQYF. CDR3 sequence (DNA): TGTGCCTGGAGGAAGTCCGGGAGCTTCTACGAGCAGTACTTC.

J is TRBJ2-3 and V is TRBV9; D ambiguous. V was pared by 4 bases and J by 5 bases, with 8 bases between. CDR1 and CDR2 from the germline V gene are SGDLS and YYNGEE. This CDR3 is built from 12 residues. In DNA form, the CDR3 reads TGTGCCAGCAGCTTAAACTTAGATACGCAGTATTTT. Translation: CASSLNLDTQYF.

This clone has a handful of counts. The rearrangement uses TRBV18 and TRBJ1-4, with D uncertain. This CDR3 comprises 15 residues. The V and J ends lost 1 base and 0 bases respectively, with 6 bases between them. The germline CDR1 and CDR2 sequences are KGHSH and LQKENI. The CDR3 nucleotides read TGTGCCAGCTCACCACACAGATCAACTAATGAAAAACTGTTTTTT. This gives the protein CASSPHRSTNEKLFF.